This T cell receptor (beta chain) was sequenced during a study of beta chain features in type 1 diabetes. V was cut by 2 bases and J by 4 bases, with 11 bases left in between. This CDR3 is 14 amino acids long. CDR1 SGDLS and CDR2 YYNGEE come from the germline V gene. General study points: All four CD4+ subsets of Type 1 diabetes patients contained TCRB CDR3s that were moderately but significantly shorter.

Sequencing targeted expressed TCRB transcripts, as all isolated RNA had been reverse transcribed. Method: immunoSEQ multiplex PCR; TCRdb's copy keeps in-frame clones and lacks some. This sample has some 200,000 clones; 16% occur once, and the top ten carry 0.085%. Sorted CD4+ subsets: naive, central memory, regulatory, stem cell-like memory (CD45RO/CCR7/CD25/CD127/CD95/CD27 panel). Sorting produced populations that all topped 95% purity. In this sample, this clone turned up a few times. Antigen: not known. The sequenced sample was naive CD4+ T cells from blood. J is TRBJ2-3 and V is TRBV9; unclear D gene. The clonotype originates from a man aged 25 to 40 with type 1 diabetes. CDR3 nucleotide sequence: TGTGCCAGCAGCGTTAAGGGTACCCCAGATACGCAGTATTTT. As protein: CASSVKGTPDTQYF. Complete variable domain (other parts from reference TRBV9 and TRBJ2-3): DSGVTQTPKHLITATGQRVTLRCSPRSGDLSVYWYQQSLDQGLQFLIQYYNGEERAKGNILERFSAQQFPDLHSELNLSSLELGDSALYFCASSVKGTPDTQYFGPGTRLTVL.